These 5 T cell receptor beta chains were sequenced from one sample in a study of shared clonotypes between healthy human individuals. Data came from immunoSEQ multiplex PCR; TCRdb stores just in-frame clones and leaves some out. The sample has millions of clones; about 95% are singletons. Naivety among CD8 cells was defined by CD45RO negativity and positive CCR7 selection, thereby excluding terminally differentiated effector memory CD45RA+ cells. Input material: naive CD8+ T cells sorted from blood. These receptors all come from a man younger than 35 in good health.

J is TRBJ2-1 and V is TRBV13, with 8 bases lining up with TRBD2. Per the germline V gene, CDR1 is PRHDT and CDR2 is FYEKMQ (reference sequence). Germline trimming cut 3 bases from V and 6 bases from J; bases unmatched to any gene: 7. The CDR3 is 15 residues long. CDR3 region: CASSFSGSGANEQFF. CDR3 DNA: TGTGCCAGCAGCTTTTCCGGTAGCGGGGCCAATGAGCAGTTCTTC.

The chain employs TRBV11-2 and TRBJ2-1; D gene uncertain. CDR3 length: 14 amino acids. Trimming removed 0 bases from V and 4 bases from J, with 7 bases in between. Per germline, CDR1 SGHAT and CDR2 FQNNGV. CDR3 nucleotide sequence: TGTGCCAGCAGCTTAGATCCAACTTACAATGAGCAGTTCTTC. This codes for CASSLDPTYNEQFF.

The chain employs TRBV10-3 and TRBJ1-5, with D unresolved. Between the trimmed V and J ends, which lost 3 bases and 7 bases, there was a span of 10 bases. The length of the CDR3 is 13 residues. Per the germline V gene, CDR1 is ENHRY and CDR2 is SYGVKD. The CDR3 DNA is TGTGCCATCAGTGACGGGGTAGAACAGCCCCAGCATTTT. Its protein is CAISDGVEQPQHF.

The rearrangement links TRBV27 to TRBJ1-2; 8 bases line up with TRBD1. CDR1 is MNHEY, CDR2 SMNVEV, per germline (reference sequence). V dropped 6 bases and J dropped 1; count of bases not matched to a gene: 10. This CDR3 is 16 amino acids long. The CDR3 loop is CASRDGTGDNNYGYTF. As DNA, the CDR3 is TGTGCCAGCAGAGACGGGACAGGCGACAATAACTATGGCTACACCTTC.

About this clone itself: Different DNA sequences within this sample yield the same CDR3. The chain carries TRBV9 and TRBJ2-3; D unresolved. Germline CDR1 and CDR2: SGDLS and YYNGEE. This CDR3 has 13 residues. With 0 bases removed from V and 4 bases from J, the gap between germline ends came to 6 bases. The CDR3 region has the DNA TGTGCCAGCAGCGTAGCTGGTTCAGATACGCAGTATTTT. It specifies CASSVAGSDTQYF. Using reference TRBV9 and TRBJ2-3 for the parts outside the CDR3, the full variable domain is DSGVTQTPKHLITATGQRVTLRCSPRSGDLSVYWYQQSLDQGLQFLIQYYNGEERAKGNILERFSAQQFPDLHSELNLSSLELGDSALYFCASSVAGSDTQYFGPGTRLTVL.